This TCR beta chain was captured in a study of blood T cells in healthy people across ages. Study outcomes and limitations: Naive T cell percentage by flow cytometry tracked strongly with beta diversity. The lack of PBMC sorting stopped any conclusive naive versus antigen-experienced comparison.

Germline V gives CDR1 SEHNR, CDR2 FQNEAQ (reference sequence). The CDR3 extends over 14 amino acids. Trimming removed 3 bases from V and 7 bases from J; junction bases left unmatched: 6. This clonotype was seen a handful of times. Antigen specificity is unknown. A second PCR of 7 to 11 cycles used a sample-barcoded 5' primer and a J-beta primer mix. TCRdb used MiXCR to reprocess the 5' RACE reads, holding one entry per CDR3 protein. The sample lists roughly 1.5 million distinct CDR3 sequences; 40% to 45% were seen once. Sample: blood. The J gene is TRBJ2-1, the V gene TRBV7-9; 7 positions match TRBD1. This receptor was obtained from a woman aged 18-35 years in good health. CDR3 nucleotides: TGTGCCAGCAGCTTCCTACAGGGGTGGAATGAGCAGTTCTTC. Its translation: CASSFLQGWNEQFF. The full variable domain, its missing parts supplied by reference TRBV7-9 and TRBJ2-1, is DTGVSQNPRHKITKRGQNVTFRCDPISEHNRLYWYRQTLGQGPEFLTYFQNEAQLEKSRLLSDRFSAERPKGSFSTLEIQRTEQGDSAMYLCASSFLQGWNEQFFGPGTRLTVL.